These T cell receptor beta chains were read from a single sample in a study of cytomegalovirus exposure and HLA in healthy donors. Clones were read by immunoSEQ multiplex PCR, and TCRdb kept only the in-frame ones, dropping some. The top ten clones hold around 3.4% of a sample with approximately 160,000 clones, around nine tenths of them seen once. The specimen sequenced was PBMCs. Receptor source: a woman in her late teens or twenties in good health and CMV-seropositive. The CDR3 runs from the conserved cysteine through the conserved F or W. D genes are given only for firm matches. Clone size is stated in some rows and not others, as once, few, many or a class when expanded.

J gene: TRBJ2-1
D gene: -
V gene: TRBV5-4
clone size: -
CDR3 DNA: TGTGCCAGCAGCTTGGGTCCTGAGGGTGCCGGGAATTACAATGAGCAGTTCTTC
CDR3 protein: CASSLGPEGAGNYNEQFF

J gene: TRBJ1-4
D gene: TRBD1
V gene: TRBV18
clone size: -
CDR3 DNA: TGTGCCAGCTCACCGGACAGGGGTGAAAAACTGTTTTTT
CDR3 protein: CASSPDRGEKLFF

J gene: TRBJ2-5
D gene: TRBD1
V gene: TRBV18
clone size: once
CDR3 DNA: TGTGCCAGCTCACCAAGCTCGGACAGGGGATACTTC
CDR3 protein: CASSPSSDRGYF

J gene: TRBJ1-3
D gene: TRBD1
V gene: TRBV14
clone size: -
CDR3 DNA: TGTGCCAGCAGCGAAGGACAGGGGGCTGACACCATATATTTT
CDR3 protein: CASSEGQGADTIYF

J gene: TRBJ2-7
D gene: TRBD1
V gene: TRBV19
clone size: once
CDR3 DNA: TGTGCCAGTAGTACCGGGACAGGGGTGTACGAGCAGTACTTC
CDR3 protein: CASSTGTGVYEQYF

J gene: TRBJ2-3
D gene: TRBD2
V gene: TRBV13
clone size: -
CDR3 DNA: TGTGCCAGCAGCTTCGCTAGCGGGAACACAGATACGCAGTATTTT
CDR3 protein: CASSFASGNTDTQYF

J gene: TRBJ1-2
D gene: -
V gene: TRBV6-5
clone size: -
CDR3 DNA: TGTGCCAGCAGTTACACGGGGGGCTATGGCTACACCTTC
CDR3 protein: CASSYTGGYGYTF

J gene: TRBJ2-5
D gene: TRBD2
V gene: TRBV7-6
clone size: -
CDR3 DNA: TGTGCCAGCAGCTTAGGGACTAGCGGGAGAATCAAGGAGACCCAGTACTTC
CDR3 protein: CASSLGTSGRIKETQYF

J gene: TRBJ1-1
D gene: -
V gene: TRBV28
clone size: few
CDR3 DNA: TGTGCCAGCAGATCCAACAGAGAAGCTTTCTTT
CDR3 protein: CASRSNREAFF

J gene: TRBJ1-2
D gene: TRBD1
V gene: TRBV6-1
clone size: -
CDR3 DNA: TGTGCCAGCGGCCGGGACAGGGACGGCTACACCTTC
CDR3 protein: CASGRDRDGYTF

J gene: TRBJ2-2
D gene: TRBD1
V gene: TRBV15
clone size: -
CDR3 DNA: TGTGCCACCAGCAGACTACAGGGGGCAGCCGGGGAGCTGTTTTTT
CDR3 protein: CATSRLQGAAGELFF

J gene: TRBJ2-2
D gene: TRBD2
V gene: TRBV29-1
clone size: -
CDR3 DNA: TGCAGCGTTGCCGGGAGGGTACACGGGGAGCTGTTTTTT
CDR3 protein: CSVAGRVHGELFF

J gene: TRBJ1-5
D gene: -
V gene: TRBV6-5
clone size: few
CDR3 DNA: TGTGCCAGCAGTACAACAGGCAATCAGCCCCAGCATTTT
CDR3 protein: CASSTTGNQPQHF

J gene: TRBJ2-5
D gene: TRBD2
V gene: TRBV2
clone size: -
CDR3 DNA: TGTGCCGGGGGGGGGAGGCCCAAGACCCAGTACTTC
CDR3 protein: CAGGGRPKTQYF

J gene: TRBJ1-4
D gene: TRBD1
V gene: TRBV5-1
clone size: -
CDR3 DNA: TGCGCCAGCAGCGACAGGGGCGGTGCAACTAATGAAAAACTGTTTTTT
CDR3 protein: CASSDRGGATNEKLFF

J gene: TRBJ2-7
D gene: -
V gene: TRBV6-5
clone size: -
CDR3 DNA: TGTGCCAGCAGTTACAGGGCGACAGCCCACGAGCAGTACTTC
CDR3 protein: CASSYRATAHEQYF

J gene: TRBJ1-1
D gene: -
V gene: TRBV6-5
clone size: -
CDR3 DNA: TGTGCCAGCAGTTACACCGGAGACACTGAAGCTTTCTTT
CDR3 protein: CASSYTGDTEAFF

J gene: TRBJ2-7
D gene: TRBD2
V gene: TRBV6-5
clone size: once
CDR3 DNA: TGTGCCAGCAGTTACTTTGGGGGAGGGCTCTACGAGCAGTACTTC
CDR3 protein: CASSYFGGGLYEQYF

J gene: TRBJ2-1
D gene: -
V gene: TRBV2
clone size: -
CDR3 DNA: TGTGCCAGCCATTCCCTCGGTCCCTACAATGAGCAGTTCTTC
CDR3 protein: CASHSLGPYNEQFF

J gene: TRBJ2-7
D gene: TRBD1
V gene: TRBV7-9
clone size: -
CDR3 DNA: TGTGCCAGCAGCTCCCGACAGGGGAGCTACGAGCAGTACTTC
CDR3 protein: CASSSRQGSYEQYF

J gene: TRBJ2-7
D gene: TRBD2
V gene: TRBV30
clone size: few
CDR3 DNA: TGTGCCTGGAGGCTAGCGGGAGCCTACGAGCAGTACTTC
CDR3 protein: CAWRLAGAYEQYF

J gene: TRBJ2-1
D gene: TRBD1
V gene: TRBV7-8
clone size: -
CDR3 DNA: TGTGCCAGCAGCCACAGGACAGGGAACAATGAGCAGTTCTTC
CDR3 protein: CASSHRTGNNEQFF

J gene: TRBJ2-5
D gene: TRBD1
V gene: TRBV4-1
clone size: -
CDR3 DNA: TGCGCCAGCAGCCAGGTAACAGGGGGCGCCAAGGAGACCCAGTACTTC
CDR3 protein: CASSQVTGGAKETQYF

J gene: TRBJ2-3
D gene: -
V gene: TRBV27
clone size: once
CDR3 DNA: TGTGCCAGCAGACCTTCGGGAGCAGATACGCAGTATTTT
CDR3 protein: CASRPSGADTQYF

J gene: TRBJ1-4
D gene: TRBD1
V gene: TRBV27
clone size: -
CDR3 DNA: TGTGCCAGCAGACGGGACAGTGCAACTAATGAAAAACTGTTTTTT
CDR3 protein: CASRRDSATNEKLFF

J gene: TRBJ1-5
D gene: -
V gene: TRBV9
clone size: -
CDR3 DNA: TGTGCCAGCAGCGTATCCGGGAATAGCAATCAGCCCCAGCATTTT
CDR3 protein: CASSVSGNSNQPQHF

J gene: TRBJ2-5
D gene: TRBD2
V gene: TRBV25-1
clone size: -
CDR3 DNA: TGTGCCAGCAGCCCCCCGGCGGGGGAGGAGACCCAGTACTTC
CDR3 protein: CASSPPAGEETQYF

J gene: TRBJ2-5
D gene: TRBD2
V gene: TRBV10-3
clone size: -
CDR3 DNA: TGTGCCATCAGTGACGGACTAGAGGAGACCCAGTACTTC
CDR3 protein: CAISDGLEETQYF

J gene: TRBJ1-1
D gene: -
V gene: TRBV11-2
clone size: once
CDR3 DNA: TGTGCCAGCAGCTTAGTTCACGGGGAGAACACTGAAGCTTTCTTT
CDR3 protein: CASSLVHGENTEAFF

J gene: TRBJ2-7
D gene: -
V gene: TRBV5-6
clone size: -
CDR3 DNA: TGTGCCAGCAGCGCCTCCGAACTGGACAGAACCTACGAGCAGTACTTC
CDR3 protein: CASSASELDRTYEQYF

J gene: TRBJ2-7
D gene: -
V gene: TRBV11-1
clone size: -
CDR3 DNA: TGTGCCAGCAGCTTGGGAGACTACGAGCAGTACTTC
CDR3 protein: CASSLGDYEQYF

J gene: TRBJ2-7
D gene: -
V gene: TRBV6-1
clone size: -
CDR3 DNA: TGTGCCAGCAGTGATGGGCGAGCCTACGAGCAGTACTTC
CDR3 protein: CASSDGRAYEQYF

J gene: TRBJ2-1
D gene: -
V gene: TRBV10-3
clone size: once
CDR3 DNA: TGTGCCATCGGAGTACGGGAAGAGCAGTTCTTC
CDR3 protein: CAIGVREEQFF